This passage covers 32 T cell receptor beta chains from one sample sequenced in a study of T cells in Graves' hyperthyroidism and ophthalmopathy (dated 2019 in TCRdb). The library was generated by multiplex PCR. Sequencing used an Illumina HiSeq 2000. The TCR beta CDR3 regions were amplified from RNA transcripts. The first round of RT-PCR for the TCR CDR3 was performed with the HTBI primer set and the Qiagen OneStep RT-PCR kit. The public reads were quality trimmed at Q25 with fastp and then assembled into clones with MiXCR by TCRdb, keeping productive beta chains. Every entry covers one CDR3 protein and lists the most common genes and DNA from its rows. The sample table records 530,000 or so distinct CDR3 sequences; 46% of these occur just once. The top ten constitute approximately 8.4% of the sample. Input material: peripheral blood or thyroid tissue (not recorded which). These receptors all stem from a woman between 18 and 29 years old with Graves' hyperthyroidism.

This clonotype appeared a single time. No conserved phenylalanine or tryptophan is present at the end of the CDR3, so a read error is the likely explanation. The rearrangement uses TRBV5-1 and TRBJ1-6; 9 bases line up with TRBD1. V lost 4 bases and J lost 5; bases outside the gene matches: 7. CDR3 length: 16 residues. Germline assignment: CDR1 SGHRS and CDR2 YFSETQ. The CDR3 here is CASSLGTGRNNSPLHL. CDR3 nucleotide sequence: TGCGCCAGCAGCCTCGGGACAGGGCGCAATAATTCACCCCTCCACCTT.

This clonotype was recorded once. The chain links TRBV13 to TRBJ2-2, with D hard to call. CDR3 size: 13 residues. Per germline, CDR1 PRHDT and CDR2 FYEKMQ (reference sequence). V was clipped by 0 bases and J by 6 bases, with 5 bases between them. CDR3 protein: CASSLGDAGELFF. CDR3 DNA sequence: TGTGCCAGCAGCTTAGGGGATGCCGGGGAGCTGTTTTTT.

The rearrangement links TRBV29-1 to TRBJ2-5; no definite D call. This CDR3 contains 12 residues. Germline assignment: CDR1 SQVTM and CDR2 ANQGSEA. Trimming stripped 1 base from V and 4 bases from J, with 7 bases between. The CDR3: CSVEGQTETQYF. In DNA, the CDR3 is TGCAGCGTTGAAGGGCAGACAGAGACCCAGTACTTC.

In this sample, this clonotype turned up once. The chain links TRBV29-1 to TRBJ2-2; D gene unclear. Germline CDR1 is SQVTM and CDR2 is ANQGSEA. This CDR3 region has 13 residues. V was clipped by 5 bases and J by 5 bases, with 12 bases between them. Here the CDR3 reads CSVPIQNTGELFF. The CDR3 DNA sequence: TGCAGCGTTCCTATCCAGAATACCGGGGAGCTGTTTTTT.

In this sample, this clonotype turned up many times. The gene calls are TRBV6-6 and TRBJ1-5; D call uncertain. The CDR3 extends over 14 amino acids. The germline V gene encodes CDR1 MNHNY and CDR2 SVGAGI (reference sequence). The ends were cut back, 2 bases at V and 3 bases at J, with 8 bases in the middle. This CDR3 is CASSYGQDNQPQHF. CDR3 sequence (DNA): TGTGCCAGCAGTTACGGGCAGGACAATCAGCCCCAGCATTTT.

This clonotype was detected many times. The V call is TRBV5-6, the J call TRBJ2-7; D possibly corresponds to TRBD1 (6 bases). Germline CDR1 is SGHDT and CDR2 is YYEEEE. CDR3 length: 14 residues. V lost 0 bases, J lost 3 bases, and 10 bases lay in between. CDR3 in amino acids: CASSLAGTHYEQYF. CDR3 DNA: TGTGCCAGCAGCTTGGCGGGGACACACTACGAGCAGTACTTC.

About this clonotype itself: Possible read error: a much larger clone is one base away. This chain joins TRBV5-4 and TRBJ2-5, with a possible D match to TRBD2 (5 bases). Looked up from germline, CDR1 is SGHNT and CDR2 is YYREEE (reference sequence). The CDR3 loop spans 17 amino acids. CDR3 amino acids: CASSLTPGGWYQETQYF. CDR3 bases: TGCGCCAGCAGCCTCACCCCTGGAGGTTGGTACCAAGAGACCCAGTACTTC.

This clonotype occurred many times. This sequence joins TRBV2 and TRBJ1-4, with no clear D. The CDR3 is made up of 15 amino acids. V gave up 7 bases and J gave up 0 bases, with 12 bases separating them. Per the germline V gene, CDR1 is SNHLY and CDR2 is FYNNEI. CDR3: CASKFWEATNEKLFF. The CDR3 nucleotides read TGTGCCAGCAAATTTTGGGAGGCAACTAATGAAAAACTGTTTTTT.

This rearrangement joins TRBV11-1 to TRBJ1-5; D gene ambiguous. Trimming removed 3 bases at V and 11 bases at J, with 23 bases between. The CDR3 sequence is 16 residues long. CDR1 and CDR2 from the germline V gene are SGHAT and FQDESV (reference sequence). Written as DNA, the CDR3 is TGTGCCAGCAGCTTGTTGAGTCGGGAGGCCGGGGAGACCCAGCATTTT. This translates into CASSLLSREAGETQHF.

Many counts were recorded for this clonotype. The rearrangement uses TRBV29-1 and TRBJ2-7, with TRBD1 identical over 8 bases. Trimming removed 0 bases from V and 6 bases from J; junction bases left unmatched: 7. The CDR3 has 14 residues. Germline V gene data show CDR1 as SQVTM and CDR2 as ANQGSEA. This CDR3 reads CSVEDPGQGPEQYF. CDR3 in DNA: TGCAGCGTTGAAGATCCAGGACAGGGACCCGAGCAGTACTTC.

This clonotype has a count of ten or more. The rearrangement links TRBV6-5 to TRBJ1-5; no clear D. CDR3 size: 13 residues. Germline V gene data show CDR1 as MNHEY and CDR2 as SVGAGI. V lost 2 bases and J 7 bases, leaving 9 bases between the germline ends. CDR3 bases: TGTGCCAGCAGTTACGCTCAGTGGCAGCCCCAGCATTTT. Its translation: CASSYAQWQPQHF.

This clonotype was seen only a few times. The chain carries TRBV20-1 and TRBJ1-1, with a weak D call TRBD1 (5 bases). Germline loops: CDR1 DFQATT, CDR2 SNEGSKA (reference sequence). V lost 4 bases and J 5 bases, leaving 11 bases between the germline ends. The CDR3 extends over 12 amino acids. CDR3 in amino acids: CSAIGGKTEAFF. CDR3 DNA sequence: TGCAGTGCTATCGGGGGGAAGACTGAAGCTTTCTTT.

This clonotype appeared many times. The chain joins TRBV7-8 to TRBJ2-5; D call uncertain. V was pared by 7 bases and J by 2 bases, with 14 bases between. This CDR3 is built from 14 residues. Germline V gene data show CDR1 as SGHVS and CDR2 as FQNEAQ. The CDR3 nucleotides are TGTGCCAGCATCCCGAGACGGACGCAAGAGACCCAGTACTTC. The encoded protein is CASIPRRTQETQYF.

V gene TRBV2 combines with J gene TRBJ1-2; 9 bases match TRBD1. The CDR3 sequence is 13 residues long. V lost 7 bases to trimming and J lost 4 bases; unmatched junction nucleotides: 4. CDR1 is SNHLY, CDR2 FYNNEI, per germline. Written as DNA, the CDR3 is TGTGCCAGCACCACACAGGGGGCCTATGGCTACACCTTC. Amino acids: CASTTQGAYGYTF.

The V call is TRBV20-1, the J call TRBJ2-2; TRBD1 agrees at 9 bases. Trimming took 5 bases from V and 7 from J; bases not matched to a gene: 5. In germline, CDR1 is DFQATT, CDR2 SNEGSKA (reference sequence). CDR3 length: 13 amino acids. In nucleotides, the CDR3 is TGCAGTGCTCGGGACAGGGAAGGCGGGGAGCTGTTTTTT. Amino acid sequence: CSARDREGGELFF.

The chain couples TRBV13 to TRBJ1-6, with a possible D match to TRBD1 (5 bases). The CDR3 spans 13 residues. In germline, CDR1 is PRHDT, CDR2 FYEKMQ (reference sequence). The V gene lost 7 bases and the J gene lost 8 bases, with 12 bases spanning the gap. Here the CDR3 DNA reads TGTGCCAGCACCCTGTGGGGGGATTCACCCCTCCACTTT. It codes for CASTLWGDSPLHF. Supplemented by reference TRBV13 and TRBJ1-6, the full variable domain reads AAGVIQSPRHLIKEKRETATLKCYPIPRHDTVYWYQQGPGQDPQFLISFYEKMQSDKGSIPDRFSAQQFSDYHSELNMSSLELGDSALYFCASTLWGDSPLHFGNGTRLTVT.

This clonotype was seen at least ten times. The chain carries TRBV13 and TRBJ2-7; the D gene is possibly TRBD2 (6 bases). The germline V gene encodes CDR1 PRHDT and CDR2 FYEKMQ (reference sequence). The CDR3 has 16 amino acids. Trimming took 6 bases from V and 3 from J, leaving 21 bases between them. In nucleotides, the CDR3 is TGTGCCAGCAGTCTACACTCGGGGGAAGGCCACTACGAGCAGTACTTC. Residues: CASSLHSGEGHYEQYF.

This clonotype was counted ten times or more. The V call is TRBV2, the J call TRBJ1-2; D uncertain. The CDR3 loop spans 12 amino acids. V lost 2 bases and J lost 7, with 8 bases in between. Per the germline V gene, CDR1 is SNHLY and CDR2 is FYNNEI. CDR3 residues: CASSETGFGYTF. CDR3 in DNA: TGTGCCAGCAGTGAAACTGGGTTTGGCTACACCTTC. The full variable domain, its missing parts supplied by reference TRBV2 and TRBJ1-2, is EPEVTQTPSHQVTQMGQEVILRCVPISNHLYFYWYRQILGQKVEFLVSFYNNEISEKSEIFDDQFSVERPDGSNFTLKIRSTKLEDSAMYFCASSETGFGYTFGSGTRLTVV.

The genes are TRBV2 and TRBJ2-5, with a tentative D call TRBD1 (5 bases). Gene TRBJ1-2 matches the end of the DNA better, so the J call may be wrong. The CDR3 has 17 residues. Germline lookup yields CDR1 SNHLY and CDR2 FYNNEI. CDR3 coding DNA: TGTGCCAGCAGTGCCGCCGGGACGGCTCCTTCCTACTATGGCTACACCTTC. This translates into CASSAAGTAPSYYGYTF.

This clonotype was seen at least ten times. The chain joins TRBV29-1 to TRBJ2-5; possibly TRBD1 for D (5 bases). The CDR3 is 14 amino acids. Trimming cost V 8 bases and J 0 bases, with 16 bases left between them. Germline assignment: CDR1 SQVTM and CDR2 ANQGSEA. Here the CDR3 DNA reads TGCAGCTTTACCCAGACAGCGTACCAAGAGACCCAGTACTTC. It is translated as CSFTQTAYQETQYF.

The CDR3 nucleotides are TGCGCCAGCAGCCAATTAGGACACGAACGCTACGAGCAGTACTTC. The encoded protein is CASSQLGHERYEQYF. V usage is TRBV4-1 and J usage is TRBJ2-7; maybe TRBD1 (5 bases). The length of the CDR3 is 15 residues. Germline assignment: CDR1 MGHRA and CDR2 YSYEKL. V lost 2 bases, J lost 3 bases, and 14 bases lay in between.

This clonotype appeared many times. The chain combines TRBV3-1 with TRBJ1-5, with D possibly being TRBD1 (5 bases). The CDR3 runs to 13 residues. V lost 4 bases and J lost 7, with 11 bases in between. The germline V gene encodes CDR1 LGHDT and CDR2 YNNKEL (reference sequence). The CDR3 DNA is TGTGCCAGCAGCCCCGCGGGGGGGCAGCCCCAGCATTTT. Translation gives CASSPAGGQPQHF.

The J gene is TRBJ1-4, the V gene TRBV14; 10 bases are shared with TRBD1. The end of the DNA aligns better with TRBJ2-3, so the J call may be wrong. Germline loops: CDR1 SGHDN, CDR2 FVKESK. This CDR3 comprises 16 residues. The CDR3 region is CASSQDPGQGSDTQYF. CDR3 in DNA: TGTGCCAGCAGCCAAGATCCGGGACAGGGGTCAGATACGCAGTATTTT.

This clonotype occurred many times. The chain couples TRBV20-1 to TRBJ1-2, with TRBD1 matching over 12 bases. The germline gives CDR1 DFQATT, CDR2 SNEGSKA (reference sequence). Trimming removed 0 bases from V and 4 bases from J; junction bases left unmatched: 9. This CDR3 is built from 17 residues. CDR3 bases: TGCAGTGCTAGAGATCCCGGGACAGGGGGCGATAGCTATGGCTACACCTTC. The encoded protein is CSARDPGTGGDSYGYTF.

V usage is TRBV2 and J usage is TRBJ2-5; 12 bases are a match to TRBD1. CDR3 length equals 14 residues. V dropped 6 bases and J dropped 6; count of bases not matched to a gene: 5. CDR1 is SNHLY and CDR2 is FYNNEI in the germline V gene. CDR3 sequence reads: CASSGDRGQQTQYF. CDR3 nucleotides: TGTGCCAGCAGCGGGGACAGGGGGCAACAGACCCAGTACTTC.

This rearrangement joins TRBV7-9 to TRBJ1-1, with TRBD1 identical over 7 bases. J was trimmed by 10 bases and V by 5 bases; bases with no gene match: 13. The CDR3 loop spans 14 amino acids. Looked up from germline, CDR1 is SEHNR and CDR2 is FQNEAQ (reference sequence). CDR3 DNA sequence: TGTGCCAGCAGCCACAGGGGACGACAGGGTTTAGCTTTCTTT. Protein product: CASSHRGRQGLAFF.

This clonotype was recorded at least ten times. This rearrangement joins TRBV2 to TRBJ2-7; D remains ambiguous. The V gene's germline CDR1 is SNHLY and CDR2 FYNNEI. The CDR3 loop spans 14 amino acids. Trimming shortened V by 1 base and J by 2 bases, and 9 bases separated the two germline ends. CDR3 region: CASSEDPSPYEQYF. The CDR3 coding sequence is TGTGCCAGCAGTGAAGATCCTTCCCCCTACGAGCAGTACTTC.

This clonotype was found a few times. This chain links TRBV20-1 with TRBJ2-7, with 12 bases aligning to TRBD2. This CDR3 spans 15 amino acids. Looked up from germline, CDR1 is DFQATT and CDR2 is SNEGSKA (reference sequence). V gave up 1 base and J gave up 3 bases; unmatched junction bases: 4. The CDR3 DNA reads as TGCAGTGCTAGAGGGCCTAGCGGGAGGGACTACGAGCAGTACTTC. Translated: CSARGPSGRDYEQYF.

This clonotype was observed at least ten times. The V gene is TRBV19, the J gene TRBJ2-7; D not certain. Germline V gives CDR1 LNHDA, CDR2 SQIVND (reference sequence). The CDR3 contains 14 residues. Trimming shortened V by 4 bases and J by 7 bases, and 17 bases separated the two germline ends. The CDR3 region has the DNA TGTGCCAGTAGTACGGATAACCTCTACGTGGAGCAGTACTTC. Translation gives CASSTDNLYVEQYF. The variable domain in full, completed from reference TRBV19 and TRBJ2-7, reads DGGITQSPKYLFRKEGQNVTLSCEQNLNHDAMYWYRQDPGQGLRLIYYSQIVNDFQKGDIAEGYSVSREKKESFPLTVTSAQKNPTAFYLCASSTDNLYVEQYFGPGTRLTVT.

This clonotype was seen a handful of times. V gene TRBV6-5 combines with J gene TRBJ2-7; D assignment may be TRBD1 or TRBD2 (6 bases each). This CDR3 has 14 residues. Trimming took 11 bases from V and 3 from J, leaving 20 bases between them. The germline gives CDR1 MNHEY, CDR2 SVGAGI. In DNA form, the CDR3 reads TGTGCCTCTCCGTTCGGGGGCTGGATCTACGAGCAGTACTTC. Encoded protein: CASPFGGWIYEQYF.

Concerning this clonotype: A single base separates this from a much larger clone, so it may be a read error. The CDR3: CASSFPGPSYEQYF. For the CDR3, the DNA is TGTGCCAGCAGTTTTCCAGGGCCCTCCTACGAGCAGTACTTC. V usage is TRBV12-3 or TRBV12-4 and J usage is TRBJ2-7; weak D call: TRBD1 (5 bases). The CDR3 runs to 14 residues. V shed 3 bases and J shed 0 bases, with 9 bases lying between them.

The chain employs TRBV10-3 and TRBJ1-4, with D possibly TRBD1 on 5 matching bases. Trimming pared 7 bases from V and 4 bases from J, leaving 13 bases between. The germline gives CDR1 ENHRY, CDR2 SYGVKD. The CDR3 consists of 14 residues. The CDR3 loop reads CAINGGDGNEKLFF. As DNA, the CDR3 is TGTGCCATCAACGGGGGGGACGGTAATGAAAAACTGTTTTTT.